A selection of T cell receptor beta chains follows, all from one sample in a study of OX40 agonist ivuxolimab in advanced cancers. Only in-frame clones appear in the TCRdb table, and some are missing; sequencing was by immunoSEQ multiplex PCR. The data contain roughly 61,000 clones, 86% of them singletons. The material was CD4+ or CD8+ T cells sorted from blood, obtained in a trial of the OX40 agonist ivuxolimab. Receptors were obtained from an adult with an advanced solid tumor such as melanoma, head and neck, liver or kidney cancer. The CDR3 runs from the conserved cysteine through the conserved F or W. A D gene is named only where the DNA matches it firmly. Size is omitted from some rows. Given values are once, few, many or a class for expanded clones.

CDR3nt | CDR3aa | j_gene | abundance | d_gene | v_gene
TGTGCCAGCAGCGTCCCGTGGCGGGGGAAGAACACCGGGGAGCTGTTTTTT | CASSVPWRGKNTGELFF | TRBJ2-2 | - | TRBD2 | TRBV9
TGTGCCAGCAGCTTAGGTCCAGGGGAAAGGCAGTACTTC | CASSLGPGERQYF | TRBJ2-5 | - | - | TRBV7-3
TGTGCCACTCAGTCGCTCGTTTCTGGAAACACCATATATTTT | CATQSLVSGNTIYF | TRBJ1-3 | - | - | TRBV2
TGTGCCAGCAGTTACTCGTGGCGAAACTATGGCTACACCTTC | CASSYSWRNYGYTF | TRBJ1-2 | - | - | TRBV6-5
TGCGCCAGCAGCCAAGATGTAAAGGGAAACATTCAGTACTTC | CASSQDVKGNIQYF | TRBJ2-4 | once | - | TRBV4-3
TGTGCCAGCAGCCCGTCTACTAATGAAAAACTGTTTTTT | CASSPSTNEKLFF | TRBJ1-4 | - | - | TRBV7-2
TGTGCCAGCAGCTTGGCCGGTCAGCCCCAGCATTTT | CASSLAGQPQHF | TRBJ1-5 | - | - | TRBV13
TGTGCCAGCAGCTTGGTGGTGGGCTACACCGGGGAGCTGTTTTTT | CASSLVVGYTGELFF | TRBJ2-2 | - | - | TRBV5-6
TGTGCCAGCAGTTTGAAGGGGTCCTACAATGAGCAGTTCTTC | CASSLKGSYNEQFF | TRBJ2-1 | - | - | TRBV28
TGTGCCAGCACCCGGGACAGAAATTACGAGCAGTACTTC | CASTRDRNYEQYF | TRBJ2-7 | - | TRBD1 | TRBV6-1
TGTGCCAGCAGCTTGGGGGGGGCAGGGCAGCCCCAGCATTTT | CASSLGGAGQPQHF | TRBJ1-5 | - | - | TRBV5-4
TGCGCCAGCAGCCAAGAGGGTTTACCGAATGAAAAACTGTTTTTT | CASSQEGLPNEKLFF | TRBJ1-4 | - | - | TRBV4-1
TGTGCCAGCAGTGAAGCGCGGGTCCAAGCTTTCTTT | CASSEARVQAFF | TRBJ1-1 | - | - | TRBV6-1
TGTGCCAGCAGTGACGGACAGGGGGCATCCAATGAGCAGTTCTTC | CASSDGQGASNEQFF | TRBJ2-1 | - | TRBD1 | TRBV2
TGCAGCGTCCATATCCTAGACAGGGTGAACACTGAAGCTTTCTTT | CSVHILDRVNTEAFF | TRBJ1-1 | - | TRBD1 | TRBV29-1
TGTGCCAGCAGTTACCCGACAGATGCCAAAAACATTCAGTACTTC | CASSYPTDAKNIQYF | TRBJ2-4 | - | - | TRBV6-5
TGTGCCAGCAGCCAAAGGAGAGGTGACAGGGGTCAATTACAGAACGAGCAGTACTTC | CASSQRRGDRGQLQNEQYF | TRBJ2-7 | once | TRBD1 | TRBV14
TGTGCCAGCAGCTTAGTTGGCTCGGCTAGCGGGAGTCCAGATACGCAGTATTTT | CASSLVGSASGSPDTQYF | TRBJ2-3 | - | TRBD2 | TRBV7-6
TGTGCCTGGGGTGCCCCAGGAGGGCAGCCCCAGCATTTT | CAWGAPGGQPQHF | TRBJ1-5 | - | - | TRBV30
TGTGCCAGCAGCTTGGAGGCGGGGGCGGGAGTCAAAAACATTCAGTACTTC | CASSLEAGAGVKNIQYF | TRBJ2-4 | - | - | TRBV5-4
TGTGCCAGCAGGGGGCTCACTGAAGCTTTCTTT | CASRGLTEAFF | TRBJ1-1 | - | - | TRBV28
TGTGCCAGCAGTTACTCGAGGGCGGAATCGTACGAGCAGTACTTC | CASSYSRAESYEQYF | TRBJ2-7 | - | - | TRBV6-5
TGTGCCAGCCAGGGGCCCCTGTCCTATGGCTACACCTTC | CASQGPLSYGYTF | TRBJ1-2 | - | - | TRBV28
TGTGCCAGCAGCTCATACCAGGTACGCTCCTACAATGAGCAGTTCTTC | CASSSYQVRSYNEQFF | TRBJ2-1 | - | - | TRBV7-9
TGTGCCAGCAGCCAAGACCGGACTAGCGGAGATACGCAGTATTTT | CASSQDRTSGDTQYF | TRBJ2-3 | - | TRBD2 | TRBV11-2
TGTGCCAGCAACGTTCCGGGAAGACGGGACACCATATATTTT | CASNVPGRRDTIYF | TRBJ1-3 | once | - | TRBV5-6